These T cell receptor beta chains were read from a single sample in a study of cytomegalovirus exposure and HLA in healthy donors. Libraries were prepared by immunoSEQ multiplex PCR; TCRdb keeps only in-frame clonotypes and omits some of them. The sample has 150,000 to 200,000 clones; about 75% are singletons. Sequences were obtained from PBMCs. These receptors originate from a woman between 35 and 50 years old in good health and CMV-seropositive. The CDR3 runs from the conserved cysteine through the conserved F or W. A D gene is named only where the DNA matches it firmly. Part of the rows lack a size; the others show once, few, many or a class for expanded clones.

CDR3aa | CDR3nt | v_gene | abundance | d_gene | j_gene
CASSFSPNNEQFF | TGTGCCAGCAGCTTTTCACCTAACAATGAGCAGTTCTTC | TRBV7-2 | - | - | TRBJ2-1
CSVEVDTGWYTEAFF | TGCAGCGTTGAAGTCGATACAGGGTGGTACACTGAAGCTTTCTTT | TRBV29-1 | - | - | TRBJ1-1
CASSSFGSYEQYF | TGTGCCAGCAGCTCCTTTGGGAGTTACGAGCAGTACTTC | TRBV7-9 | - | - | TRBJ2-7
CASSAMSGAVYEQYF | TGTGCCAGCAGTGCTATGTCGGGAGCGGTATACGAGCAGTACTTC | TRBV27 | - | - | TRBJ2-7
CASIRSGTGLNYGYTF | TGCGCCAGCATCCGATCCGGGACAGGGCTTAACTATGGCTACACCTTC | TRBV10-1 | - | TRBD1 | TRBJ1-2
CASSVVSGRGNEQFF | TGTGCCAGCAGCGTAGTTAGCGGGCGGGGTAATGAGCAGTTCTTC | TRBV9 | - | TRBD2 | TRBJ2-1
CASSLVRRGQPQHF | TGTGCCAGCAGTTTGGTTAGGAGGGGACAGCCCCAGCATTTT | TRBV28 | - | - | TRBJ1-5
CASSPGTSGYNEQFF | TGCGCCAGCAGCCCCGGGACTAGCGGCTACAATGAGCAGTTCTTC | TRBV4-3 | - | TRBD2 | TRBJ2-1
CASSIGDRRNTIYF | TGTGCCAGTAGTATTGGAGACAGAAGAAACACCATATATTTT | TRBV19 | - | - | TRBJ1-3
CASSQSNSNQPQHF | TGCGCCAGCAGCCAGTCAAATAGCAATCAGCCCCAGCATTTT | TRBV10-2 | - | - | TRBJ1-5
CASSQLAAASNEQFF | TGTGCTAGCAGCCAACTAGCGGCAGCGAGCAATGAGCAGTTCTTC | TRBV7-7 | few | TRBD2 | TRBJ2-1
CASSEGVSGQPQHF | TGTGCCAGCAGTGAAGGGGTCAGCGGGCAGCCCCAGCATTTT | TRBV6-1 | - | - | TRBJ1-5
CASRFRDRGNQPQHF | TGTGCCAGCAGATTCCGGGACAGGGGAAATCAGCCCCAGCATTTT | TRBV28 | - | TRBD1 | TRBJ1-5
CASSMFGRRSTGELFF | TGTGCCAGTAGTATGTTTGGGCGAAGGTCCACCGGGGAGCTGTTTTTT | TRBV19 | - | - | TRBJ2-2
CAWSEQPGSGANVLTF | TGTGCCTGGAGTGAACAGCCTGGTTCTGGGGCCAACGTCCTGACTTTC | TRBV30 | - | - | TRBJ2-6
CASNNRGGTGYTF | TGCGCCAGCAATAACAGGGGCGGAACTGGCTACACCTTC | TRBV10-1 | - | TRBD1 | TRBJ1-2
CASSAGTGGFQPQHF | TGTGCCAGTAGTGCTGGGACAGGGGGCTTTCAGCCCCAGCATTTT | TRBV19 | once | TRBD1 | TRBJ1-5
CAWREGLAVADEQFF | TGTGCCTGGAGAGAAGGACTAGCGGTAGCGGATGAGCAGTTCTTC | TRBV30 | - | TRBD2 | TRBJ2-1
CASSFAGGDYGYTF | TGTGCCAGCAGTTTCGCAGGGGGCGACTATGGCTACACCTTC | TRBV28 | - | TRBD1 | TRBJ1-2
CASSVDLGDSLFF | TGTGCCAGCAGTGTCGACCTAGGGGATAGTCTGTTCTTC | TRBV28 | - | - | TRBJ2-1
CASSISRGLAFAYNEQFF | TGTGCCAGTAGTATATCCAGAGGCCTCGCGTTCGCCTACAATGAGCAGTTCTTC | TRBV19 | - | - | TRBJ2-1
CASSQDDFLAKNIQYF | TGCGCCAGCAGCCAAGACGACTTTCTAGCCAAAAACATTCAGTACTTC | TRBV4-1 | few | - | TRBJ2-4
CASSTPWDRGNQPQHF | TGTGCCAGTAGTACGCCGTGGGACAGGGGCAATCAGCCCCAGCATTTT | TRBV19 | - | TRBD1 | TRBJ1-5
CASSQQGGGAFF | TGTGCCAGCAGTCAACAGGGGGGAGGGGCTTTCTTT | TRBV7-2 | - | TRBD1 | TRBJ1-1
CASSPRGELFF | TGTGCCAGCAGCCCCCGCGGGGAGCTGTTTTTT | TRBV7-9 | - | - | TRBJ2-2
CASSVGTSGRQYNEQFF | TGTGCCAGCAGCGTCGGGACTAGCGGGAGGCAGTACAATGAGCAGTTCTTC | TRBV9 | - | TRBD2 | TRBJ2-1
CASSVDLDRGSSPLHF | TGTGCCAGCAGCGTAGATCTAGACAGGGGGTCTTCACCCCTCCACTTT | TRBV9 | - | TRBD1 | TRBJ1-6
CASSSSTAGYTF | TGTGCCAGCAGCTCCTCGACAGCCGGCTACACCTTC | TRBV5-4 | - | - | TRBJ1-2
CASSLTGIKQYF | TGTGCCAGCAGCCTGACAGGAATCAAGCAGTACTTC | TRBV16 | - | - | TRBJ2-7
CASSYPGSDVGGYTF | TGCGCCAGCAGCTACCCGGGATCGGACGTGGGGGGCTACACCTTC | TRBV5-1 | - | - | TRBJ1-2
CASSVAGDFMYEQYF | TGTGCCAGCAGCGTGGCGGGGGACTTCATGTACGAGCAGTACTTC | TRBV5-6 | - | TRBD2 | TRBJ2-7
CASSVPVTGFSYEQYF | TGTGCCAGCAGTGTCCCCGTGACAGGGTTCTCCTACGAGCAGTACTTC | TRBV6-6 | - | TRBD1 | TRBJ2-7
CASSELSGGTEAFF | TGTGCCAGCAGTGAACTAAGCGGGGGCACTGAAGCTTTCTTT | TRBV2 | few | - | TRBJ1-1
CASRRGGVGYTF | TGTGCCAGCCGCCGAGGGGGCGTGGGCTACACCTTC | TRBV5-8 | few | TRBD1 | TRBJ1-2
CASSIGTASNYGYTF | TGTGCCAGTAGTATTGGGACAGCCAGTAACTATGGCTACACCTTC | TRBV19 | - | TRBD1 | TRBJ1-2
CASSRTSGRARDTQYF | TGTGCCAGCAGCCGAACTAGCGGGAGGGCCCGGGATACGCAGTATTTT | TRBV7-9 | - | TRBD2 | TRBJ2-3
CASSGKGAGDTEAFF | TGTGCCAGCAGTGGTAAGGGGGCTGGGGACACTGAAGCTTTCTTT | TRBV6-5 | - | TRBD1 | TRBJ1-1